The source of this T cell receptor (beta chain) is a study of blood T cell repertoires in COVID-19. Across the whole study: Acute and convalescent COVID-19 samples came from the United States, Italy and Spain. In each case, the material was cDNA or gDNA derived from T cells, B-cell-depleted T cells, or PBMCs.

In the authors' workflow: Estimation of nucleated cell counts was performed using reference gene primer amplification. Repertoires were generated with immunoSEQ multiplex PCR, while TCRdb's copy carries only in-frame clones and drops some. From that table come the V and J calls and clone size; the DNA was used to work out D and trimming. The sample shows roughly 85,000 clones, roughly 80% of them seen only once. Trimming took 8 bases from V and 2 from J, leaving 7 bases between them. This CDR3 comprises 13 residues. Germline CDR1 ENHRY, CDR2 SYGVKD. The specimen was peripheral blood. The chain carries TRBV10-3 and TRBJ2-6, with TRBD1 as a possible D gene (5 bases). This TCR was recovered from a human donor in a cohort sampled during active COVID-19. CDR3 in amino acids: CAIGAPGANVLTF. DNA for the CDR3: TGTGCCATCGGGGCTCCTGGGGCCAACGTCCTGACTTTC.